The rows below give T cell receptor beta chains drawn from one sample of a study of shared clonotypes between healthy human individuals. Sequencing used immunoSEQ multiplex PCR; TCRdb keeps in-frame clones, though not all of them. The table shows more than 2 million clones, with nearly 97% occurring only once. The specimen was naive CD4+ T cells sorted from blood. These receptor sequences come from a man younger than 30 in good health. The CDR3 runs from the conserved cysteine through the conserved F or W. D genes are given only for firm matches. Rows may omit the clone size; those that give it use once, few, many or a size class.

>-|TRBJ1-5|TRBD1|TRBV5-8
TGTGCCAGCAGCGACGGGACAGCTTACAATCAGCCCCAGCATTTT
CASSDGTAYNQPQHF
>once|TRBJ2-5|-|TRBV5-1
TGCGCCAGCAGCACCCCGGGACCAGTCTTTACTAGACTCCGCGACCAGTACTTC
CASSTPGPVFTRLRDQYF
>-|TRBJ2-4|-|TRBV5-1
TGCGCCAGCAGCTTGGAAGGGCTGGGGAAAAACATTCAGTACTTC
CASSLEGLGKNIQYF
>-|TRBJ1-1|TRBD1|TRBV18
TGTGCCAGCTCATTGGGACAGGCGAACACTGAAGCTTTCTTT
CASSLGQANTEAFF
>-|TRBJ2-5|-|TRBV6-6
TGTGCCAGCAGTTACTCAGAGGCCCAGTACTTC
CASSYSEAQYF
>-|TRBJ2-3|-|TRBV5-1
TGCGCCAGCAGCCCCGCCGGGACTCCAGCCTCGCAGTATTTT
CASSPAGTPASQYF
>-|TRBJ2-2|-|TRBV5-1
TGCGCCAGCAGCTTATCCCCTGTAGCACGCGCGAACACCGGGGAGCTGTTTTTT
CASSLSPVARANTGELFF
>-|TRBJ2-1|-|TRBV7-2
TGTGCCAGCAGCTCGGACAGGGAGGGCAATGAGCAGTTCTTC
CASSSDREGNEQFF
>-|TRBJ1-5|-|TRBV5-1
TGCGCCAGCAGCTTGGCCGAAAGCCAGCCCCAGCATTTT
CASSLAESQPQHF
>-|TRBJ1-5|-|TRBV5-1
TGCGCCAGCATGGGCCTCAGACGGCTTCAGTATAGCAATCAGCCCCAGCATTTT
CASMGLRRLQYSNQPQHF
>-|TRBJ2-2|-|TRBV4-1
TGCGCCAGCAGCCAGGGTAACATGGGTGGCACCGGGGAGCTGTTTTTT
CASSQGNMGGTGELFF
>-|TRBJ2-1|-|TRBV7-2
TGTGCCAGCAGCTTAGGAGGTAGTTACGATGAGCAGTTCTTC
CASSLGGSYDEQFF
>-|TRBJ1-4|TRBD1|TRBV23-1
TGCGCCAGCAGTCAATCTTGGGACAGGGGCGGTGAAAAACTGTTTTTT
CASSQSWDRGGEKLFF
>-|TRBJ2-5|-|TRBV5-1
TGCGCCAGCAGCTTGGAGGCCTACCGGGGACAAGAGACCCAGTACTTC
CASSLEAYRGQETQYF
>-|TRBJ2-3|TRBD2|TRBV2
TGTGCCAGCAGGGGGCACGGGACTACTGTCGATACGCAGTATTTT
CASRGHGTTVDTQYF
>once|TRBJ2-4|TRBD2|TRBV2
TGTGCCAGTTGGACTAGCGGATCCAAAAACATTCAGTACTTC
CASWTSGSKNIQYF
>-|TRBJ2-5|-|TRBV7-2
TGTGCCAGCAGCTCCGGGGATTTAAAGATCCAAGAGACCCAGTACTTC
CASSSGDLKIQETQYF
>-|TRBJ2-1|-|TRBV12-2
TGTGCAAGTCGCTTTATTTGGACTAGCGGATACAATGAGCAGTTCTTC
CASRFIWTSGYNEQFF
>-|TRBJ2-1|-|TRBV5-1
TGCGCCAGCAGCTTGGGGGGGCCAGCATACAATGAGCAGTTCTTC
CASSLGGPAYNEQFF
>-|TRBJ1-6|TRBD1|TRBV10-3
TGTGCCATCAGTGCCGCCGGGACAGATAATTCACCCCTCCACTTT
CAISAAGTDNSPLHF
>-|TRBJ2-5|TRBD2|TRBV2
TGTGCCAGCAGCGAGACTAGCGGGAGTTCAGAGACCCAGTACTTC
CASSETSGSSETQYF
>-|TRBJ1-2|-|TRBV6-1
TGTGCCAGCATCCCCCCGGGGGGAAACGGATATGGCTACACCTTC
CASIPPGGNGYGYTF
>-|TRBJ1-4|-|TRBV5-1
TGCGCCAGCAGCTTGGCGGACAGAACTAATGAAAAACTGTTTTTT
CASSLADRTNEKLFF
>-|TRBJ2-6|TRBD1|TRBV11-2
TGTGCCAGCAGTCCCACAGGGGCCTGGGCCAACGTCCTGACTTTC
CASSPTGAWANVLTF
>-|TRBJ1-1|-|TRBV20-1
TGCAGTGCTATATTGAACACTGAAGCTTTCTTT
CSAILNTEAFF
>-|TRBJ1-2|-|TRBV28
TGTGCCAGCAGTCTTGGTAGTCACTATGGCTACACCTTC
CASSLGSHYGYTF
>-|TRBJ1-1|-|TRBV7-2
TGTGCCAGCAGCTTAGTTATGAACACTGAAGCTTTCTTT
CASSLVMNTEAFF
>-|TRBJ1-1|TRBD1|TRBV5-4
TGTGCCAGCAGCTTGGCCGATCAGGGGGGGGCCACTGAAGCTTTCTTT
CASSLADQGGATEAFF
>-|TRBJ1-1|-|TRBV30
TGTGCCTGGAGTGGGGTGCGGACTGAAGCTTTCTTT
CAWSGVRTEAFF
>-|TRBJ2-2|-|TRBV6-1
TGTGCCAGCAATCGGGATTTGGGGGAGCTGTTTTTT
CASNRDLGELFF
>-|TRBJ2-2|TRBD1|TRBV9
TGTGCCAGCAGCCCCCGACAGGGGGCCTACACCGGGGAGCTGTTTTTT
CASSPRQGAYTGELFF
>-|TRBJ2-1|-|TRBV10-3
TGTGCCGTGGGTCGAAAGGAGGACGAGCAGTTCTTC
CAVGRKEDEQFF
>once|TRBJ2-1|TRBD2|TRBV27
TGTGCCAGCAGTTGGGGAGGGTATGAGCAGTTCTTC
CASSWGGYEQFF
>-|TRBJ1-1|-|TRBV4-3
TGCGCCAGCAGCCAAGATCGGACCATACCTTTCTTT
CASSQDRTIPFF
>-|TRBJ1-2|-|TRBV27
TGTGCCAGCAGCCTTATGGGGGGGGCAAACAGGCCCTATGGCTACACCTTC
CASSLMGGANRPYGYTF
>-|TRBJ1-6|-|TRBV6-5
TGTGCCAGCAGTAGTTATAATTCACCCCTCCACTTT
CASSSYNSPLHF
>once|TRBJ2-1|-|TRBV2
TGTGCCAGCAGTGTCACAGAAATCAATGAGCAGTTCTTC
CASSVTEINEQFF
>-|TRBJ2-1|TRBD2|TRBV29-1
TGCAGCGTTGAAGATATAACCCTAGCGGGGGGGCCCGCTCCTGAGCAGTTCTTC
CSVEDITLAGGPAPEQFF
>once|TRBJ2-2|TRBD2|TRBV25-1
TGTGCCAGCAGTGAATTTGGACTAGCGGGAAGACGCACCGGGGAGCTGTTTTTT
CASSEFGLAGRRTGELFF
>once|TRBJ2-1|TRBD1|TRBV5-1
TGCGCCAGCAGCCGAACAGGGGTCTCCTACAATGAGCAGTTCTTC
CASSRTGVSYNEQFF
>-|TRBJ2-2|-|TRBV7-4
TGTGCCAGCAGCTTAAAGCCGGGGGCGAAAGTAACCGGGGAGCTGTTTTTT
CASSLKPGAKVTGELFF
>-|TRBJ2-7|-|TRBV18
TGTGCCAGCTCACCCGGGACTCTATACGAGCAGTACTTC
CASSPGTLYEQYF
>-|TRBJ1-5|TRBD1|TRBV5-8
TGTGCCAGCGGGGGACAGGGGCAAATAGGGCCCCAGCATTTT
CASGGQGQIGPQHF
>-|TRBJ1-2|-|TRBV30
TGTGCCTGGAGTGTGCGACAGGCGGTTGGTGGCTACACCTTC
CAWSVRQAVGGYTF
>-|TRBJ1-1|-|TRBV4-3
TGCGCCAGCAGCCAAGATAGGTGGGGGGGTTACACTGAAGCTTTCTTT
CASSQDRWGGYTEAFF
>-|TRBJ2-7|TRBD2|TRBV4-3
TGCGCCAGCAGCCAAGAACTAGCGCGTTCCTACGAGCAGTACTTC
CASSQELARSYEQYF
>-|TRBJ2-2|-|TRBV2
TGTGCCAGCAGGGGGTTTCGGGGAGGCACCGGGGAGCTGTTTTTT
CASRGFRGGTGELFF
>-|TRBJ2-3|-|TRBV6-1
TGTGCCAGCCCGCGGCCACCAAGCACAGATACGCAGTATTTT
CASPRPPSTDTQYF
>-|TRBJ2-7|-|TRBV6-6
TGTGCCAGCAGTCTTTCGGACGGGGGACCCTACGAGCAGTACTTC
CASSLSDGGPYEQYF
>-|TRBJ2-2|-|TRBV5-1
TGCGCCAGCAGCTACGCGACAGGGAACACCGGGGAGCTGTTTTTT
CASSYATGNTGELFF
>-|TRBJ2-5|-|TRBV7-9
TGTGCCAGCAGCTTAGGAAGGCCCCTTGGAGAGACCCAGTACTTC
CASSLGRPLGETQYF
>-|TRBJ1-5|TRBD1|TRBV4-1
TGCGCCAGCAGCCAAGGTACCGGGACAGCCATCGGGCCCCAGCATTTT
CASSQGTGTAIGPQHF
>-|TRBJ2-2|-|TRBV18
TGTGCCAGCTCACCAGATCGGGTCCTGAACACCGGGGAGCTGTTTTTT
CASSPDRVLNTGELFF
>-|TRBJ2-7|-|TRBV6-1
TGTGCCAGCAGTGAAGGGGGATGGGGGTCCCTTCCTACCTACGAGCAGTACTTC
CASSEGGWGSLPTYEQYF
>-|TRBJ2-7|TRBD2|TRBV19
TGTGCCAGTAGTACGACTAGCGGGAGGAGTGAGCAGTACTTC
CASSTTSGRSEQYF
>once|TRBJ2-5|-|TRBV18
TGTGCCAGCTCGGGGTCAGTGGGCGGAGAGACCCAGTACTTC
CASSGSVGGETQYF
>-|TRBJ2-2|TRBD1|TRBV7-3
TGTGCCAGCAGCTTAACGGGGATAGTCGGACAGGGCGTCGGGGAGCTGTTTTTT
CASSLTGIVGQGVGELFF
>-|TRBJ1-2|-|TRBV6-7
TGTGCCAGCAGTGACCGGACAGTGTGGAATGGCTACACCTTC
CASSDRTVWNGYTF
>-|TRBJ2-3|-|TRBV14
TGTGCCAGCAGCCAATTCGCCACGGTGGGCACAGATACGCAGTATTTT
CASSQFATVGTDTQYF
>-|TRBJ2-5|TRBD2|TRBV9
TGTGCCAGCAGCGTATCGGGACTAGCGGGGACTCAAGAGACCCAGTACTTC
CASSVSGLAGTQETQYF